Below are 19 T cell receptor beta chains sequenced from a single sample in a study of blood T cell repertoires in COVID-19. Assay: immunoSEQ multiplex PCR; the TCRdb copy retains only in-frame clones and omits some. The profile shows 200,000 to 250,000 clones, 70% to 90% of them singletons. Sequenced input: peripheral blood. Receptor source: a man aged 55 to 69 with acute or convalescent COVID-19.

In this sample, this clone turned up a few times. The rearrangement uses TRBV7-3 and TRBJ2-2; D might be TRBD2 (6 bases). CDR1 and CDR2 (germline): SGHTA, FQGTGA. Trimming took 2 bases from V and 1 from J, leaving 11 bases between them. This CDR3 has 16 residues. The CDR3 nucleotides read TGTGCCAGCAGCTTACTCCCGGGGGAGAACACCGGGGAGCTGTTTTTT. Residues: CASSLLPGENTGELFF.

This chain connects TRBV19 to TRBJ2-7, with TRBD1 as a possible D gene (5 bases). Deletions cut 7 bases from V and 5 bases from J, with 15 bases between. The germline gives CDR1 LNHDA, CDR2 SQIVND (reference sequence). This CDR3 comprises 13 residues. CDR3 sequence: CASTGQGTHEQYF. The CDR3 DNA reads as TGTGCCAGTACTGGGCAGGGTACCCACGAGCAGTACTTC.

V is TRBV7-2 and J is TRBJ2-2, with 9 nucleotides matching TRBD2. The CDR3 has 15 amino acids. The germline gives CDR1 SGHTA, CDR2 FQGNSA. Trimming took 5 bases from V and 6 from J; bases not matched to a gene: 7. CDR3 amino acids: CASSTPGLASGELFF. In nucleotides, the CDR3 is TGTGCCAGCAGCACCCCGGGACTAGCATCCGGGGAGCTGTTTTTT.

This chain uses TRBV5-6 with TRBJ2-5; 9 bases match TRBD1. CDR3 length equals 15 residues. Germline lookup yields CDR1 SGHDT and CDR2 YYEEEE. Trimming took 4 bases from V and 1 from J; bases not matched to a gene: 5. CDR3 amino acids: CASSPRDRVQETQYF. CDR3 in DNA: TGTGCCAGCAGCCCCCGGGACAGGGTCCAAGAGACCCAGTACTTC.

The chain links TRBV28 to TRBJ1-1; 8 nucleotides match TRBD1. The CDR3 sequence is 15 residues long. Germline V gene sequence: CDR1 MDHEN, CDR2 SYDVKM. J gave up 1 base and V 5 bases, and 6 bases lay outside the gene matches. This chain's CDR3 is CASSPRTGRNTEAFF. CDR3 DNA sequence: TGTGCCAGCAGTCCCCGGACAGGGAGGAACACTGAAGCTTTCTTT.

Regarding this clone: The sample has other DNA sequences that encode this CDR3 too. V gene TRBV19 combines with J gene TRBJ2-1, with D uncertain. Germline V gene data show CDR1 as LNHDA and CDR2 as SQIVND (reference sequence). The CDR3 has 13 residues. V was pared by 0 bases and J by 3 bases, with 3 bases between. The DNA of the CDR3 is TGTGCCAGTAGTATAGATTACTACAATGAGCAGTTCTTC. The encoded protein is CASSIDYYNEQFF.

Concerning this clone itself: This CDR3 is also generated by other DNA sequences in the sample. This chain uses TRBV5-4 with TRBJ2-1; no reliable D call. Per germline, CDR1 SGHNT and CDR2 YYREEE (reference sequence). The CDR3 covers 15 residues. Trimming stripped 0 bases from V and 0 bases from J, with 7 bases between. CDR3 nucleotides: TGTGCCAGCAGCTTGGACAGCAGCTCCTACAATGAGCAGTTCTTC. Its protein is CASSLDSSSYNEQFF.

V usage is TRBV20-1 and J usage is TRBJ2-5, with 7 bases aligning to TRBD1. This CDR3 contains 17 residues. The germline gives CDR1 DFQATT, CDR2 SNEGSKA (reference sequence). With V trimmed by 3 bases and J by 4 bases, 17 bases remained unmatched. Here the CDR3 DNA reads TGCAGTGCTAGTACTGCCACCGTGGACAGGCCCCGAGAGACCCAGTACTTC. Protein product: CSASTATVDRPRETQYF.

The chain recombines TRBV7-2 with TRBJ2-5, with D uncertain. CDR1 is SGHTA and CDR2 is FQGNSA in the germline V gene. The CDR3 spans 15 residues. Between the trimmed V and J ends, which lost 1 base and 1 base, there was a span of 10 bases. This CDR3 is CASSLVGQTQETQYF. Written as DNA, the CDR3 is TGTGCCAGCAGCTTAGTGGGCCAGACCCAAGAGACCCAGTACTTC.

The CDR3 DNA reads as TGTGCCAGCCTGCGAGGGAGAGGTTACGAGCAGTACTTC. This encodes CASLRGRGYEQYF. The rearrangement uses TRBV28 and TRBJ2-7; the D gene is possibly TRBD2 (5 bases). V was shortened by 8 bases and J by 4 bases, with 15 bases between the two germline ends. CDR1 and CDR2 from the germline V gene are MDHEN and SYDVKM. This CDR3 comprises 13 residues.

This clone occurred once. The chain joins TRBV7-6 to TRBJ2-7, with D perhaps TRBD1 (6 bases). The V gene's germline CDR1 is SGHVS and CDR2 FNYEAQ. The CDR3 runs 14 residues. Trimming cost V 1 base and J 3 bases, with 10 bases left between them. CDR3 sequence reads: CASSLGGQSYEQYF. The CDR3 coding sequence is TGTGCCAGCAGCTTAGGTGGACAGAGCTACGAGCAGTACTTC.

The rearrangement uses TRBV7-2 and TRBJ1-2; D gene ambiguous. From germline, CDR1 is SGHTA and CDR2 FQGNSA. V lost 1 base to trimming and J lost 2 bases, with 8 bases between them. This CDR3 contains 14 residues. This CDR3 is CASSLGGNNYGYTF. CDR3 nucleotides: TGTGCCAGCAGCTTAGGAGGGAACAACTATGGCTACACCTTC.

The V and J genes are TRBV9 and TRBJ2-3; 11 bases are a match to TRBD2. The germline CDR1 and CDR2 sequences are SGDLS and YYNGEE. V shed 0 bases, J shed 2 bases, and the junction held 2 bases outside the gene matches. The CDR3 has 16 amino acids. DNA for the CDR3: TGTGCCAGCAGCGTAGGGACTAGCGGGTTCACAGATACGCAGTATTTT. This sequence encodes CASSVGTSGFTDTQYF.

J is TRBJ1-2 and V is TRBV19; D gene uncertain. Looked up from germline, CDR1 is LNHDA and CDR2 is SQIVND (reference sequence). V lost 3 bases, J lost 8 bases, and 13 bases lay in between. The CDR3 runs to 13 residues. The CDR3 reads CASSILVLEGYTF. CDR3 DNA: TGTGCCAGTAGTATCCTAGTGCTGGAAGGCTACACCTTC. The whole variable domain, remainder taken from reference TRBV19 and TRBJ1-2, is DGGITQSPKYLFRKEGQNVTLSCEQNLNHDAMYWYRQDPGQGLRLIYYSQIVNDFQKGDIAEGYSVSREKKESFPLTVTSAQKNPTAFYLCASSILVLEGYTFGSGTRLTVV.

V is TRBV10-3 and J is TRBJ2-3; TRBD2 agrees at 7 bases. Germline CDR1 and CDR2: ENHRY and SYGVKD. This CDR3 spans 15 amino acids. Losses at the gene ends were 6 bases for V and 2 bases for J; bases not matched to a gene: 8. The CDR3: CAIRFQAGPTDTQYF. The CDR3 bases are TGTGCCATCAGGTTTCAAGCGGGACCCACAGATACGCAGTATTTT.

This clone occurred once. CDR3 residues: CSASSGGRRNEQYF. The DNA of the CDR3 is TGCAGTGCTAGTTCAGGGGGCAGGAGGAACGAGCAGTACTTC. The V and J genes are TRBV20-1 and TRBJ2-7; 8 nucleotides align to TRBD1. The germline gives CDR1 DFQATT, CDR2 SNEGSKA (reference sequence). V dropped 3 bases and J dropped 5; count of bases not matched to a gene: 9. CDR3 size: 14 residues.

The chain employs TRBV4-1 and TRBJ2-6; tentative D call: TRBD2 (6 bases). This CDR3 region has 16 residues. V was pared by 4 bases and J by 2 bases, with 12 bases between. Germline CDR1 is MGHRA and CDR2 is YSYEKL. The CDR3 here is CASSRGGFAGANVLTF. CDR3 sequence (DNA): TGCGCCAGCAGCCGGGGAGGTTTTGCTGGGGCCAACGTCCTGACTTTC.

The chain is built from TRBV6-1 and TRBJ2-7; 12 bases align to TRBD2. The germline gives CDR1 MNHNS, CDR2 SASEGT. The CDR3 runs 16 residues. Unmatched junction bases numbered 16, after V lost 4 bases and J lost 12 bases. CDR3 sequence: CASSATGLAGGPRRYF. The CDR3 DNA is TGTGCCAGCAGTGCCACCGGTCTAGCGGGAGGGCCCCGTAGGTACTTC.

The rearrangement uses TRBV15 and TRBJ2-1, with TRBD2 as a possible D gene (6 bases). The CDR3 runs 14 residues. Germline V gene lookup returns CDR1 LNHNV and CDR2 YYDKDF (reference sequence). With 0 bases removed from V and 9 bases from J, the gap between germline ends came to 12 bases. The CDR3 is CATSRDRRAGEQFF. CDR3 nucleotides: TGTGCCACCAGCAGAGATCGGAGGGCCGGTGAGCAGTTCTTC.